The rows below give T cell receptor beta chains drawn from one sample of a study of blood T cell repertoires in COVID-19. Here immunoSEQ multiplex PCR was the method, and the copy in TCRdb shows in-frame clones only, minus some. The sample has roughly 110,000 clones; around 85% are singletons. The sequencing input was peripheral blood. The origin of the receptors is a woman aged 55-69 years with COVID-19, enrolled during active disease. Each CDR3 is given with its conserved first and last residue. The D gene is left open where the match is weak. Size is stated for part of the rows, as once, few or many counts, or as a class when the clone is expanded.

CDR3nt: TGTGCCAGCAGCTCGGGGACAGGGGTCCAAGAGACCCAGTACTTC
CDR3aa: CASSSGTGVQETQYF
v_gene: TRBV11-2
abundance: .
d_gene: TRBD1
len: 15
j_gene: TRBJ2-5

CDR3nt: TGTGCCAGCAGCTTACGGACAGGGACAGATACGCAGTATTTT
CDR3aa: CASSLRTGTDTQYF
v_gene: TRBV5-4
abundance: once
d_gene: TRBD1
len: 14
j_gene: TRBJ2-3

CDR3nt: TGTGCCAGCAGTTATCCAGGGGACACTGAAGCTTTCTTT
CDR3aa: CASSYPGDTEAFF
v_gene: TRBV6-2/TRBV6-3
abundance: .
d_gene: .
len: 13
j_gene: TRBJ1-1

CDR3nt: TGTGCCAGCCGGCGGCCCGGGTCTGGAAACACCATATATTTT
CDR3aa: CASRRPGSGNTIYF
v_gene: TRBV6-5
abundance: .
d_gene: .
len: 14
j_gene: TRBJ1-3

CDR3nt: TGCGCCAGCAGCCAAGATCTGGATACGCAGTATTTT
CDR3aa: CASSQDLDTQYF
v_gene: TRBV4-1
abundance: .
d_gene: .
len: 12
j_gene: TRBJ2-3

CDR3nt: TGTGCCAGCAGCTTTCGTGCTGCGGATCAGCCCCAGCATTTT
CDR3aa: CASSFRAADQPQHF
v_gene: TRBV5-5
abundance: .
d_gene: .
len: 14
j_gene: TRBJ1-5

CDR3nt: TGCGCCAGCAGCCAAGAGGCTCTAGGGGGCCTGGGGGGAAACATTCAGTACTTC
CDR3aa: CASSQEALGGLGGNIQYF
v_gene: TRBV4-3
abundance: once
d_gene: .
len: 18
j_gene: TRBJ2-4

CDR3nt: TGCGCCAGCCCGGACAGGGGATTGAACACTGAAGCTTTCTTT
CDR3aa: CASPDRGLNTEAFF
v_gene: TRBV5-1
abundance: .
d_gene: TRBD1
len: 14
j_gene: TRBJ1-1

CDR3nt: TGTGCCAGCAGCTTATACCCCGGACAGGGAGAAAGCGGGGAGCTGTTTTTT
CDR3aa: CASSLYPGQGESGELFF
v_gene: TRBV7-9
abundance: .
d_gene: TRBD1
len: 17
j_gene: TRBJ2-2

CDR3nt: TGCAGCGTTCGCGGACAGGCGAGGGGGACTGAAGCTTTCTTT
CDR3aa: CSVRGQARGTEAFF
v_gene: TRBV29-1
abundance: .
d_gene: TRBD1
len: 14
j_gene: TRBJ1-1

CDR3nt: TGCGCCAGCAGCTATACGGGACACTTAAATTCACCCCTCCACTTT
CDR3aa: CASSYTGHLNSPLHF
v_gene: TRBV5-1
abundance: once
d_gene: .
len: 15
j_gene: TRBJ1-6

CDR3nt: TGTGCCAGTAGTATAGATCTAGCCGCCGGCCAAGAGACCCAGTACTTC
CDR3aa: CASSIDLAAGQETQYF
v_gene: TRBV19
abundance: .
d_gene: .
len: 16
j_gene: TRBJ2-5

CDR3nt: TGTGCCATCAGTGAAAGTCAGAACTACGAGCAGTACTTC
CDR3aa: CAISESQNYEQYF
v_gene: TRBV10-3
abundance: .
d_gene: .
len: 13
j_gene: TRBJ2-7

CDR3nt: TGTGCCAGCAGTCCCCTCGGGGTCCACTCGGTTAACTACGAGCAGTACTTC
CDR3aa: CASSPLGVHSVNYEQYF
v_gene: TRBV28
abundance: .
d_gene: .
len: 17
j_gene: TRBJ2-7

CDR3nt: TGTGCCAGCAGTTTATTTGGGACAGAAGAGACCCAGTACTTC
CDR3aa: CASSLFGTEETQYF
v_gene: TRBV27
abundance: .
d_gene: TRBD1
len: 14
j_gene: TRBJ2-5

CDR3nt: TGCGCCAGCAGCTTGGGTCTCGGGAACACTGAAGCTTTCTTT
CDR3aa: CASSLGLGNTEAFF
v_gene: TRBV5-1
abundance: once
d_gene: .
len: 14
j_gene: TRBJ1-1

CDR3nt: TGCGCCAGCAGCCAAGAATTTGGCAGCTCCTACGAGCAGTACTTC
CDR3aa: CASSQEFGSSYEQYF
v_gene: TRBV4-1
abundance: .
d_gene: .
len: 15
j_gene: TRBJ2-7

CDR3nt: TGTGCCACCAGTGCCGCCGGCTCTAGCGGATCACCCCTCCACTTT
CDR3aa: CATSAAGSSGSPLHF
v_gene: TRBV24-1
abundance: .
d_gene: .
len: 15
j_gene: TRBJ1-6

CDR3nt: TGTGCCAGCAGCTTGGGACAGTCTTATGGCTACACCTTC
CDR3aa: CASSLGQSYGYTF
v_gene: TRBV7-2
abundance: .
d_gene: TRBD1
len: 13
j_gene: TRBJ1-2

CDR3nt: TGTGCCTGGAGTGTAGAGGGCACTGAAGCTTTCTTT
CDR3aa: CAWSVEGTEAFF
v_gene: TRBV30
abundance: .
d_gene: .
len: 12
j_gene: TRBJ1-1

CDR3nt: TGTGCCACCGATACGAGGAACTATGGCTACACCTTC
CDR3aa: CATDTRNYGYTF
v_gene: TRBV24-1
abundance: .
d_gene: .
len: 12
j_gene: TRBJ1-2

CDR3nt: TGTGCCAGCAGCCGGGAGGGGATGAGCACTGAAGCTTTCTTT
CDR3aa: CASSREGMSTEAFF
v_gene: TRBV5-6
abundance: .
d_gene: .
len: 14
j_gene: TRBJ1-1

CDR3nt: TGTGCCAGCAGCCAAGGTCTCCGGGGGGGCGAGGCCCAGTACTTC
CDR3aa: CASSQGLRGGEAQYF
v_gene: TRBV3-1/TRBV3-2
abundance: once
d_gene: TRBD2
len: 15
j_gene: TRBJ2-5

CDR3nt: TGTGCCAGCAGCCATAGTCCCACTAACAATGAGCAGTTCTTC
CDR3aa: CASSHSPTNNEQFF
v_gene: TRBV7-3
abundance: few
d_gene: .
len: 14
j_gene: TRBJ2-1

CDR3nt: TGTGCCAGTAGTATAGAGGCAGGGTATCCCTACAATGAGCAGTTCTTC
CDR3aa: CASSIEAGYPYNEQFF
v_gene: TRBV19
abundance: .
d_gene: .
len: 16
j_gene: TRBJ2-1

CDR3nt: TGCGCCAGCAGCTCCCAAGCCGGGCCAGGGTATGACTCCTACGAGCAGTACTTC
CDR3aa: CASSSQAGPGYDSYEQYF
v_gene: TRBV5-1
abundance: .
d_gene: .
len: 18
j_gene: TRBJ2-7

CDR3nt: TGTGCTAGTGGTTTGGATCAGGGGTACGGTCTTACTGAAGCTTTCTTT
CDR3aa: CASGLDQGYGLTEAFF
v_gene: TRBV12-5
abundance: .
d_gene: .
len: 16
j_gene: TRBJ1-1

CDR3nt: TGTGCCAGCAGTTCCACCCGGACAGAAACTAATGAAAAACTGTTTTTT
CDR3aa: CASSSTRTETNEKLFF
v_gene: TRBV28
abundance: .
d_gene: .
len: 16
j_gene: TRBJ1-4

CDR3nt: TGTGCCACCAGCAGAGAGCCGGCGGAATCCTACGAGCAGTACTTC
CDR3aa: CATSREPAESYEQYF
v_gene: TRBV15
abundance: once
d_gene: .
len: 15
j_gene: TRBJ2-7

CDR3nt: TGTGCCAGCAGCTTCAAGAGATACAGGGGGCTTCCCGGGGAGCTGTTTTTT
CDR3aa: CASSFKRYRGLPGELFF
v_gene: TRBV7-3
abundance: few
d_gene: TRBD1
len: 17
j_gene: TRBJ2-2

CDR3nt: TGTGCCATTAGCGAAGGGACAGGGGGTTCCTACGAGCAGTACTTC
CDR3aa: CAISEGTGGSYEQYF
v_gene: TRBV10-3
abundance: .
d_gene: TRBD1
len: 15
j_gene: TRBJ2-7

CDR3nt: TGTGCCAGCAGCCAGGGCAGGACTCCCTACGAGCAGTACTTC
CDR3aa: CASSQGRTPYEQYF
v_gene: TRBV4-2
abundance: .
d_gene: .
len: 14
j_gene: TRBJ2-7

CDR3nt: TGTGCCAGCAGTTATCTGGGGAAGGGGTCCGCCTACAATGAGCAGTTCTTC
CDR3aa: CASSYLGKGSAYNEQFF
v_gene: TRBV7-9
abundance: few
d_gene: .
len: 17
j_gene: TRBJ2-1

CDR3nt: TGTGCCAGCAGTGAAGATGGGCTAGCGGGGGGGCCAGATACGCAGTATTTT
CDR3aa: CASSEDGLAGGPDTQYF
v_gene: TRBV6-1
abundance: .
d_gene: TRBD2
len: 17
j_gene: TRBJ2-3

CDR3nt: TGCGCCAGCAGCCTCAGGACAGGGCCCGAGCAGTACTTC
CDR3aa: CASSLRTGPEQYF
v_gene: TRBV5-1
abundance: .
d_gene: TRBD1
len: 13
j_gene: TRBJ2-7

CDR3nt: TGTGCCAGCAGTCCAGCAGGGTCCCTTGGCTACACCTTC
CDR3aa: CASSPAGSLGYTF
v_gene: TRBV6-5
abundance: .
d_gene: .
len: 13
j_gene: TRBJ1-2

CDR3nt: TGTGCCAGCAGCTCGCCCGACACCTACGAGCAGTACTTC
CDR3aa: CASSSPDTYEQYF
v_gene: TRBV11-3
abundance: .
d_gene: .
len: 13
j_gene: TRBJ2-7

CDR3nt: TGTGCCAGCAGCGCCGGGACAGCTGCTACAGACGTCACTAGCACAGATACGCAGTATTTT
CDR3aa: CASSAGTAATDVTSTDTQYF
v_gene: TRBV7-3
abundance: .
d_gene: TRBD1
len: 20
j_gene: TRBJ2-3

CDR3nt: TGCGCCAGCAGCCTTGACGGAGGACAGGGAGGGTCAGATACGCAGTATTTT
CDR3aa: CASSLDGGQGGSDTQYF
v_gene: TRBV5-1
abundance: once
d_gene: .
len: 17
j_gene: TRBJ2-3

CDR3nt: TGTGCCAGTAGTTCGACTAGCGGGGTCTCTTGGGGGACCGGGGAGCTGTTTTTT
CDR3aa: CASSSTSGVSWGTGELFF
v_gene: TRBV19
abundance: few
d_gene: TRBD2
len: 18
j_gene: TRBJ2-2

CDR3nt: TGTGCCAGCAGTTTACAGCGTCGGGATACGCAGTATTTT
CDR3aa: CASSLQRRDTQYF
v_gene: TRBV12-3/TRBV12-4
abundance: .
d_gene: .
len: 13
j_gene: TRBJ2-3

CDR3nt: TGTGCCAGCAGCCCGGAGGGGGGGGGCAATTCACCCCTCCACTTT
CDR3aa: CASSPEGGGNSPLHF
v_gene: TRBV7-3
abundance: .
d_gene: .
len: 15
j_gene: TRBJ1-6

CDR3nt: TGTGCCACCCGAGGTTCCTATGGCTACACCTTC
CDR3aa: CATRGSYGYTF
v_gene: TRBV19
abundance: .
d_gene: .
len: 11
j_gene: TRBJ1-2

CDR3nt: TGTGCCATCAGTGGGGGACAGGGGGCGCTTAGTAGCACAGATACGCAGTATTTT
CDR3aa: CAISGGQGALSSTDTQYF
v_gene: TRBV10-3
abundance: .
d_gene: TRBD1
len: 18
j_gene: TRBJ2-3

CDR3nt: TGTGCCAGCAGCTTGGGGACAGGGAGGTACGAGCAGTACTTC
CDR3aa: CASSLGTGRYEQYF
v_gene: TRBV7-9
abundance: .
d_gene: TRBD1
len: 14
j_gene: TRBJ2-7

CDR3nt: TGTGCCAGCGGCCTGTCTAGCGGGGGGGACACAGATACGCAGTATTTT
CDR3aa: CASGLSSGGDTDTQYF
v_gene: TRBV5-4
abundance: .
d_gene: TRBD2
len: 16
j_gene: TRBJ2-3

CDR3nt: TGTGCCAGCAGCCCAAGCGGGACCTCGGGCTATGGCTACACCTTC
CDR3aa: CASSPSGTSGYGYTF
v_gene: TRBV7-3
abundance: few
d_gene: .
len: 15
j_gene: TRBJ1-2

CDR3nt: TGTGCCAGCAGCGCAAGGACAGGGGAGTGGGAGACCCAGTACTTC
CDR3aa: CASSARTGEWETQYF
v_gene: TRBV7-3
abundance: .
d_gene: TRBD1
len: 15
j_gene: TRBJ2-5

CDR3nt: TGTGCCAGCAGTGGAGGGAACAGGGGATTAACTAATGAAAAACTGTTTTTT
CDR3aa: CASSGGNRGLTNEKLFF
v_gene: TRBV2
abundance: .
d_gene: TRBD1
len: 17
j_gene: TRBJ1-4

CDR3nt: TGTGCCACCAGTGAATACCGACAGGGAATCAGCACAGATACGCAGTATTTT
CDR3aa: CATSEYRQGISTDTQYF
v_gene: TRBV24-1
abundance: .
d_gene: TRBD1
len: 17
j_gene: TRBJ2-3

CDR3nt: TGTGCCAGCAGTGAATTTTTAGGCGGGGGGGCCGCCTACGAGCAGTACTTC
CDR3aa: CASSEFLGGGAAYEQYF
v_gene: TRBV2
abundance: .
d_gene: TRBD2
len: 17
j_gene: TRBJ2-7

CDR3nt: TGTGCCAGCTCTGGGGTTTGGGGCGATTATAGCAATCAGCCCCAGCATTTT
CDR3aa: CASSGVWGDYSNQPQHF
v_gene: TRBV18
abundance: .
d_gene: .
len: 17
j_gene: TRBJ1-5

CDR3nt: TGTGCCAGCAGCTTCGGGGGGGGAATTGAGCAGTTCTTC
CDR3aa: CASSFGGGIEQFF
v_gene: TRBV7-8
abundance: .
d_gene: TRBD2
len: 13
j_gene: TRBJ2-1

CDR3nt: TGTGCCAGCAGTGATGCCCGGGAGGACTATGGCTACACCTTC
CDR3aa: CASSDAREDYGYTF
v_gene: TRBV6-1
abundance: once
d_gene: .
len: 14
j_gene: TRBJ1-2

CDR3nt: TGTGCCAGCAGCTCGGACCGGGACAAAGCCTACGAGCAGTACTTC
CDR3aa: CASSSDRDKAYEQYF
v_gene: TRBV7-9
abundance: .
d_gene: .
len: 15
j_gene: TRBJ2-7

CDR3nt: TGCAGTGCTAGTACAGGGGGAGAGACCCAGTACTTC
CDR3aa: CSASTGGETQYF
v_gene: TRBV20-1
abundance: .
d_gene: TRBD1
len: 12
j_gene: TRBJ2-5

CDR3nt: TGTGCCAGCAGCTTAGGCCCAGCGGGGGGTTACAATGAGCAGTTCTTC
CDR3aa: CASSLGPAGGYNEQFF
v_gene: TRBV11-2
abundance: .
d_gene: TRBD2
len: 16
j_gene: TRBJ2-1

CDR3nt: TGCAGCGTTGAAAGGCTCTTTGGTCCGCCAGGGGATGGGACCCAGTACTTC
CDR3aa: CSVERLFGPPGDGTQYF
v_gene: TRBV29-1
abundance: .
d_gene: .
len: 17
j_gene: TRBJ2-5

CDR3nt: TGTGCCAGCAGCGAGACAGGCGAGACCCAGTACTTC
CDR3aa: CASSETGETQYF
v_gene: TRBV7-2
abundance: .
d_gene: .
len: 12
j_gene: TRBJ2-5